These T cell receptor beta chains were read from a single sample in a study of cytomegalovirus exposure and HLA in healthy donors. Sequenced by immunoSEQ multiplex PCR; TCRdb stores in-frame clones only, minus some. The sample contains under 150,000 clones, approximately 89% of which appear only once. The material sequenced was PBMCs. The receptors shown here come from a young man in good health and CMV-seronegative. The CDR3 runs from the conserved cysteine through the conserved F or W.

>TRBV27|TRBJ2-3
CASSRTSGRAGDTQYF
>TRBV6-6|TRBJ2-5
CASSSPSETQYF
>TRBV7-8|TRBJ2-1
CASRPGLANNEQFF
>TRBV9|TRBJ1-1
CASSVSPDRGNEAFF
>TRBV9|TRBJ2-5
CASSVVPTSGYETQYF
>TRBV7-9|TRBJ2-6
CASSLGGQWGPNVLTF
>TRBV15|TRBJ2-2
CATSTSGPGELFF
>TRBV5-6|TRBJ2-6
CASSSGTDNSGANVLTF
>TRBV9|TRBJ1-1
CASSVLGDEAFF
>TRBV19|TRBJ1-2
CASTYEGITDRGPGYTF
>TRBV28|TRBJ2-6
CASKKAGTGANVLTF
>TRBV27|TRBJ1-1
CASSYRENTEAFF
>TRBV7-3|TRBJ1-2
CASSSGFTYGYTF
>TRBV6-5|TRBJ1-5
CASSWTGVDQPQHF
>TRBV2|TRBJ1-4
CASSDRTTGGVEKLFF